A selection of T cell receptor beta chains follows, all from one sample in a study of cytomegalovirus exposure and HLA in healthy donors. Clones were read by immunoSEQ multiplex PCR, and TCRdb kept only the in-frame ones, dropping some. The sample yields about 160,000 clones, approximately 78% seen once. The sequenced sample consisted of PBMCs. The receptors were sampled from a male donor in good health and CMV-seronegative. Both conserved end residues are part of each CDR3.

v_gene	len	j_gene	CDR3aa
TRBV28	16	TRBJ1-4	CASRTGTDAINEKLFF
TRBV5-8	17	TRBJ2-5	CASSLGGLAGGQETQYF
TRBV5-6	15	TRBJ2-1	CASSSTGWTYNEQFF
TRBV14	14	TRBJ2-7	CASSQVSLGGEQYF
TRBV6-1	13	TRBJ2-1	CASGLVRLREQFF
TRBV7-8	16	TRBJ2-1	CASSATGTGLLNEQFF
TRBV28	13	TRBJ2-1	CASSPLAGVEQFF
TRBV7-2	12	TRBJ2-3	CASSLDGDTQYF
TRBV5-1	16	TRBJ2-1	CASSLTPRGAGYEQFF
TRBV19	16	TRBJ1-1	CASSTGQVRGWTEAFF
TRBV4-2	14	TRBJ1-5	CASSQHGRGQPQHF
TRBV13	14	TRBJ1-2	CASSQTGGGDGYTF
TRBV19	17	TRBJ1-5	CASSTTGGAGTDQPQHF
TRBV4-3	19	TRBJ2-3	CASSQDWGGLGRSTDTQYF
TRBV27	14	TRBJ1-5	CASSLGQGGQPQHF
TRBV10-3	15	TRBJ1-1	CAISESWDSGTEAFF
TRBV14	14	TRBJ2-5	CASSPGTSRETQYF
TRBV5-4	13	TRBJ1-2	CASSFDRVHGYTF
TRBV30	14	TRBJ1-2	CAWSVRDRLYGYTF
TRBV5-6	14	TRBJ2-6	CASSLPSGANVLTF
TRBV30	14	TRBJ1-2	CASRTGLLNYGYTF